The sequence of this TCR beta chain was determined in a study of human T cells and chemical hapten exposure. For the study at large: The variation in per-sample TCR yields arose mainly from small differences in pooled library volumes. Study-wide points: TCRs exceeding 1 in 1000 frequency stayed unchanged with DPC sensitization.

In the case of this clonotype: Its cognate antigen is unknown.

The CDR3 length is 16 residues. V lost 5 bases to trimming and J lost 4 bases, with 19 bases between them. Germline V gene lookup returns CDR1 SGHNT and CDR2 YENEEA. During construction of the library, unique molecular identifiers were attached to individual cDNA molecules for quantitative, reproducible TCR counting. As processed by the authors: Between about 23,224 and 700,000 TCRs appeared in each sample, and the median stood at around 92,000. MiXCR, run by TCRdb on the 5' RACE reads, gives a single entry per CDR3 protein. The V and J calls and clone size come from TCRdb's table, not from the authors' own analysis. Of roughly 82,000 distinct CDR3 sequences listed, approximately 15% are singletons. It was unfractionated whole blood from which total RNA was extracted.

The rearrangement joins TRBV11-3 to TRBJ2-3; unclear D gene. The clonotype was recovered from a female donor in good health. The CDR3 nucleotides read TGTGCCAGCAGCCCCAACTCCCCATCGCCCGCAGATACGCAGTATTTT. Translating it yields CASSPNSPSPADTQYF.